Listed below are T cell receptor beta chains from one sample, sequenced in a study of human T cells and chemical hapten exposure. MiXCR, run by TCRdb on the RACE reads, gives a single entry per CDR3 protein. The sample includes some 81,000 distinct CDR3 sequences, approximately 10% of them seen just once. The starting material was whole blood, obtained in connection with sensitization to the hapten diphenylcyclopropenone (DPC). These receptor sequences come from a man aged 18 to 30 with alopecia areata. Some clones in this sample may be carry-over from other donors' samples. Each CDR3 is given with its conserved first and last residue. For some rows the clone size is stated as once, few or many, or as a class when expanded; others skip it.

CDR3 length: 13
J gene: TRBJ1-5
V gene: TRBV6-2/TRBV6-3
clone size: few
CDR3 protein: CASSYSGSQPQHF

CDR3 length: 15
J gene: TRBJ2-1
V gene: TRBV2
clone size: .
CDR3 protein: CASSEPTDGNNEQFF

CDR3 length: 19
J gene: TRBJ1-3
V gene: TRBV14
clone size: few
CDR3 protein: CASSPMGILDRDSGNTIYF

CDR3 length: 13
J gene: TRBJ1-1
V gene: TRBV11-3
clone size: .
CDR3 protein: CASSDRGSPEAFF

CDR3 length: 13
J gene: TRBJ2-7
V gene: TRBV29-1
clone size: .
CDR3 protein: CSVDGRGSYEQYF

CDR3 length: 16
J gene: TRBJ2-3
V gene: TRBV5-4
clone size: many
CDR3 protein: CASSLGSRGSPDTQYF

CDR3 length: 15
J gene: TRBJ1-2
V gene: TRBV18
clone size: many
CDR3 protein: CASSPLGQPRGGYTF

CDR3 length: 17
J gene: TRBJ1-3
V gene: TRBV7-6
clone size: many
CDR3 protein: CASSFGTGTASGNTIYF

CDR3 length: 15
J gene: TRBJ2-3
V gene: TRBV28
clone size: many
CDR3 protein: CASTGAGLGSDTQYF

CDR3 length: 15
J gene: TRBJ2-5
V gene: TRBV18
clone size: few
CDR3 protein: CASSPCCGYQETQYF

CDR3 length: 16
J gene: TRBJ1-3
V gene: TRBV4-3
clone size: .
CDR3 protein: CASSPGLQHSGNTIYF

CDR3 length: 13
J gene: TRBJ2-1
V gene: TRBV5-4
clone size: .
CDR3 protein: CASSLRSPNEQFF

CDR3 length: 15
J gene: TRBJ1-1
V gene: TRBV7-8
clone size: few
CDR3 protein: CASSSATRMNTEAFF

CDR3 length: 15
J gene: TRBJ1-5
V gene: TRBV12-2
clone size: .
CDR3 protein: CASRTTKYGNQPQHF

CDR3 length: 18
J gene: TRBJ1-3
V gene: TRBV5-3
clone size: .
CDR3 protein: CARSGLPDRDTSGNTIYF

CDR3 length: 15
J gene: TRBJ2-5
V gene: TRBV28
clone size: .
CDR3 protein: CASRPRLARQETQYF

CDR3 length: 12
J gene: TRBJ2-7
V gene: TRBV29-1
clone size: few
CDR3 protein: CSAEGLGYEQYF

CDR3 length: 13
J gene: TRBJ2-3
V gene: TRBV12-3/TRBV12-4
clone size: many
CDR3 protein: CASSLRRTDTQYF